Given below is one T cell receptor (beta chain) in context. Its target is not known. This sample was taken from a study of T cell responses to AZD1222 COVID-19 vaccine. Overall study context: The study pooled second doses at about 4 or about 12 weeks.

V was cut by 3 bases and J by 0 bases, with 30 bases left in between. The CDR3 has 21 residues. Study results and limitations: Following two doses of AZD1222, Spike-specific TCR breadth and depth rose. In the spike-specific TCR repertoire, nearly half reportedly target unmutated variant regions.

Data came from immunoSEQ multiplex PCR; TCRdb stores just in-frame clones and leaves some out. Found here are about 60,000 clones, 84% of them singletons; the top ten hold about 7%. The sample in question was peripheral blood, obtained on day 0 of AZD1222 vaccination. The source of this sequence is an adult in good health. The chain couples TRBV23-1 to TRBJ2-7; either TRBD1 or TRBD2 may fit D (5 bases each). TRBV23-1 is designated an ORF whose function remains uncertain. The CDR3 nucleotides read TGCGCCAGCAGTCATCGCCCGAAGAAGGAGGACACTCGGGACGACTCCTACGAGCAGTACTTC. Translating gives CASSHRPKKEDTRDDSYEQYF.